This T cell receptor (beta chain) was identified in a study of cytomegalovirus exposure and HLA in healthy donors. The study, taken as a whole, reports: In a later analysis, first-cohort TCR clusters were found to tend to co-occur in the 130 or so validation repertoires.

V lost 7 bases and J 2 bases, leaving 15 bases between the germline ends. The CDR3 is made up of 15 amino acids. The germline V gene has CDR1 MDHEN and CDR2 SYDVKM. Of note for this clone: Its antigen is currently unknown.

Measured with immunoSEQ multiplex PCR; TCRdb has only the in-frame clones, and not every one. This table holds around 150,000 clones, about 90% found once. This receptor was identified in a man aged 18 to 30 in good health and CMV-seropositive. Sequenced: PBMCs. The genes are TRBV28 and TRBJ1-5; D is possibly TRBD1 (5 bases). CDR3 DNA sequence: TGTGCCAGCAACCCGGCCAGGGAACGCAATCAGCCCCAGCATTTT. Protein product: CASNPARERNQPQHF.